This is a list of T cell receptor beta chains from one sample in a study of blood T cells in healthy people across ages. MiXCR, run by TCRdb on the 5' RACE reads, gives a single entry per CDR3 protein. The sample has some 760,000 distinct CDR3 sequences; roughly 25% are singletons. This sample was shared with a second study, whose subject was T cells of mothers and their children.

Sequenced material: blood. Source of these receptors: a boy aged 10-17 years in good health. CDR3s include the opening cysteine and the closing phenylalanine or tryptophan. The D gene is left open where the match is weak. Rows may omit the clone size; those that give it use once, few, many or a size class.

j_gene,v_gene,abundance,d_gene,CDR3aa,CDR3nt
TRBJ2-5,TRBV4-3,once,-,CASSQEWPRVETQYF,TGCGCCAGCAGCCAAGAATGGCCCCGGGTGGAGACCCAGTACTTC
TRBJ1-1,TRBV7-9,-,-,CASSSITQGNTEAFF,TGTGCCAGCAGCTCGATAACACAGGGGAACACTGAAGCTTTCTTT
TRBJ1-4,TRBV29-1,few,-,CSVEGFATNEKLFF,TGCAGCGTTGAGGGGTTCGCAACTAATGAAAAACTGTTTTTT
TRBJ2-5,TRBV4-1,-,-,CASSQGPVLSQETQYF,TGCGCCAGCAGCCAAGGCCCCGTTCTCAGCCAAGAGACCCAGTACTTC
TRBJ2-5,TRBV7-2,-,-,CASSYNRAGGETQYF,TGTGCCAGCAGTTATAACAGGGCCGGGGGGGAGACCCAGTACTTC
TRBJ2-6,TRBV12-3/TRBV12-4,-,-,CASGGGAGANVLTF,TGTGCCAGCGGTGGGGGCGCTGGGGCCAACGTCCTGACTTTC
TRBJ2-7,TRBV24-1,few,-,CATSDRWRAYEQYF,TGTGCCACCAGTGATCGGTGGCGGGCGTACGAGCAGTACTTC
TRBJ1-1,TRBV9,-,-,CASSVPGEAFF,TGTGCCAGCAGCGTCCCAGGTGAAGCTTTCTTT
TRBJ2-7,TRBV7-2,-,TRBD2,CASSLLAGAEQYF,TGTGCCAGCAGCTTACTAGCGGGGGCCGAGCAGTACTTC
TRBJ2-1,TRBV27,few,-,CASSFLQHNEQFF,TGTGCCAGCAGTTTCCTACAGCACAATGAGCAGTTCTTC
TRBJ2-6,TRBV4-3,many,-,CASSQDRGGANVLTF,TGCGCCAGCAGCCAAGACAGGGGTGGGGCCAACGTCCTGACTTTC
TRBJ2-3,TRBV7-9,-,-,CASSLAREIGTDTQYF,TGTGCCAGCAGCTTAGCCCGCGAGATCGGCACAGATACGCAGTATTTT
TRBJ2-1,TRBV29-1,few,-,CSVEKTIPNEQFF,TGCAGCGTTGAAAAGACTATCCCCAATGAGCAGTTCTTC
TRBJ2-7,TRBV6-6,many,-,CASSYGGPYEQYF,TGTGCCAGCAGTTACGGGGGCCCCTACGAGCAGTACTTC
TRBJ2-7,TRBV4-3,few,TRBD1,CASSQGSRGLYEQYF,TGCGCCAGCAGCCAAGGGAGTAGGGGGCTCTACGAGCAGTACTTC
TRBJ2-5,TRBV4-3,-,TRBD2,CASSQVGSGLAGGQETQYF,TGCGCCAGCAGCCAAGTTGGATCCGGGCTAGCGGGGGGGCAAGAGACCCAGTACTTC
TRBJ2-5,TRBV9,-,-,CASSGGASGREQYF,TGTGCCAGCAGCGGGGGGGCCAGTGGTCGGGAGCAGTACTTC
TRBJ2-1,TRBV7-9,-,-,CASSLAAEVNEQFF,TGTGCCAGCAGCTTAGCGGCAGAGGTCAATGAGCAGTTCTTC
TRBJ2-5,TRBV29-1,-,-,CSVERRGEAETQYF,TGCAGCGTCGAAAGAAGGGGGGAGGCAGAGACCCAGTACTTC
TRBJ2-5,TRBV4-1,few,-,CASSRGPRETQYF,TGCGCCAGCAGCCGAGGTCCGAGAGAGACCCAGTACTTC
TRBJ1-2,TRBV6-2/TRBV6-3,-,-,CASSATETPTYGYTF,TGTGCCAGCAGTGCGACAGAAACCCCAACCTATGGCTACACCTTC
TRBJ2-3,TRBV5-1,-,TRBD2,CASSLGTSSDTQYF,TGCGCCAGCAGCCTAGGGACTAGCAGCGATACGCAGTATTTT
TRBJ2-5,TRBV20-1,-,TRBD2,CSASPTSGRWETQYF,TGCAGTGCTAGTCCCACTAGCGGGAGGTGGGAGACCCAGTACTTC
TRBJ2-5,TRBV20-1,-,-,CSAEMDSEETQYF,TGCAGTGCTGAAATGGACAGTGAAGAGACCCAGTACTTC
TRBJ2-7,TRBV29-1,few,TRBD1,CSAERQGPYEQYF,TGCAGCGCTGAGAGACAGGGGCCCTACGAGCAGTACTTC
TRBJ1-2,TRBV6-2/TRBV6-3,-,-,CASSYSKNYGYTF,TGTGCCAGCAGTTACTCGAAAAACTATGGCTACACCTTC
TRBJ1-1,TRBV5-1,-,-,CASSPLPGSTEAFF,TGCGCCAGCAGCCCCTTGCCCGGGAGCACTGAAGCTTTCTTT
TRBJ2-4,TRBV9,-,-,CASSVVKEKNIQYF,TGTGCCAGCAGCGTAGTTAAAGAGAAAAACATTCAGTACTTC
TRBJ2-1,TRBV27,-,-,CASRGTYNEQFF,TGTGCCAGCAGGGGGACTTACAATGAGCAGTTCTTC
TRBJ2-7,TRBV6-6,few,-,CASSSKTPGYEQYF,TGTGCCAGCAGTTCGAAGACTCCTGGCTACGAGCAGTACTTC
TRBJ1-1,TRBV28,-,TRBD1,CASSSRDSHTEAFF,TGTGCCAGCAGTTCTCGGGACAGCCACACTGAAGCTTTCTTT
TRBJ2-3,TRBV7-3,-,-,CASSEGGGTFRTDTQYF,TGTGCCAGCAGTGAGGGGGGGGGCACTTTTCGCACAGATACGCAGTATTTT
TRBJ2-3,TRBV2,-,-,CASSEPYSGADTQYF,TGTGCCAGCAGTGAACCCTACAGCGGCGCAGATACGCAGTATTTT
TRBJ1-1,TRBV29-1,-,-,CSVGSRGGTEAFF,TGCAGCGTTGGGTCCAGGGGCGGCACTGAAGCTTTCTTT
TRBJ2-1,TRBV7-9,few,-,CASSLKGTYNEQFF,TGTGCCAGCAGCTTAAAGGGAACGTACAATGAGCAGTTCTTC
TRBJ2-7,TRBV10-3,-,TRBD1,CAISRIDRAYEQYF,TGTGCCATCAGCAGAATAGACAGGGCCTACGAGCAGTACTTC
TRBJ2-7,TRBV7-9,few,-,CASSLLRSWSSEQYF,TGTGCCAGCAGCTTACTGCGATCCTGGTCGTCCGAGCAGTACTTC
TRBJ2-1,TRBV4-3,-,TRBD1,CASSQGTGYGDNEQFF,TGCGCCAGCAGCCAAGGGACAGGGTATGGGGACAACGAGCAGTTCTTC
TRBJ2-7,TRBV4-3,few,-,CASSQQSGEGYEQYF,TGCGCCAGCAGCCAGCAGTCAGGGGAGGGCTACGAGCAGTACTTC
TRBJ1-1,TRBV7-2,-,-,CASSLVVGMNTEAFF,TGTGCCAGCAGCTTAGTTGTCGGAATGAACACTGAAGCTTTCTTT